This T cell receptor beta chain was recovered during a study of cytomegalovirus exposure and HLA in healthy donors. Samples came from healthy bone marrow donors. It was with 60 Vbeta and 13 Jbeta primers that the PCR ran. Only in-frame clones appear in the TCRdb table, and some are missing; sequencing was by immunoSEQ multiplex PCR. The sample has 130,000 or so clones, about 86% seen once. This TCR derives from a woman aged 40 to 55 in good health and CMV-seronegative. The sample was PBMCs.

Here the CDR3 reads CASREQPALGTQYF. The CDR3 DNA follows: TGTGCCAGTAGAGAACAGCCGGCCCTGGGGACCCAGTACTTC. The rearrangement uses TRBV19 and TRBJ2-5; D is unclear. CDR1 is LNHDA and CDR2 is SQIVND in the germline V gene (reference sequence). V was trimmed by 6 bases and J by 7 bases, leaving 18 bases between them. The CDR3 has 14 residues. The entire variable domain, with the rest obtained from reference TRBV19 and TRBJ2-5, is as follows: DGGITQSPKYLFRKEGQNVTLSCEQNLNHDAMYWYRQDPGQGLRLIYYSQIVNDFQKGDIAEGYSVSREKKESFPLTVTSAQKNPTAFYLCASREQPALGTQYFGPGTRLLVL.